These 29 T cell receptor beta chains came from one sample sequenced in a study of T-cell memory formation after mild COVID-19. TCRdb reanalysed the 5' RACE reads using MiXCR and keeps one entry per CDR3 protein. The sample includes hundreds of thousands of distinct CDR3 sequences, around 20% seen only once; the top ten take 12%. Sequencing was done on a sample of PBMCs or a T cell subset sorted from them (not recorded which). The receptors originated from an adult woman who had mild COVID-19 (a few samples of this study predate the infection). Cell type and time point are not known.

There are a few counts of this clonotype. The V and J genes are TRBV6-2 or TRBV6-3 and TRBJ2-1; TRBD2 might be the D (5 bases). Germline V gene sequence: CDR1 MNHEY, CDR2 SVGEGT. The ends were cut back, 8 bases at V and 4 bases at J, with 12 bases in the middle. The CDR3 has 13 amino acids. The CDR3 sequence is CASGRRSYNEQFF. CDR3 in DNA: TGTGCCAGCGGGCGGAGGTCATACAATGAGCAGTTCTTC.

This clonotype was found many times. This chain joins TRBV7-9 and TRBJ2-2, with 7 bases fitting TRBD1. V was pared by 5 bases and J by 5 bases, with 5 bases of the junction left unmatched. Germline V gives CDR1 SEHNR, CDR2 FQNEAQ (reference sequence). The CDR3 consists of 14 residues. The CDR3 DNA reads as TGTGCCAGCAGCCCCTTACAGGGGACCGGGGAGCTGTTTTTT. This codes for CASSPLQGTGELFF.

V is TRBV20-1 and J is TRBJ2-7, with D possibly being TRBD2 (6 bases). The CDR3 has 15 amino acids. Deletions cut 3 bases from V and 4 bases from J, with 19 bases between. CDR1 and CDR2 from the germline V gene are DFQATT and SNEGSKA (reference sequence). CDR3 region: CSASPPDRTKYEQYF. The DNA of the CDR3 is TGCAGTGCTAGTCCTCCCGACCGGACTAAGTACGAGCAGTACTTC.

Only a few counts were recorded for this clonotype. V is TRBV12-3 or TRBV12-4 and J is TRBJ2-4; D unresolved. V lost 0 bases and J lost 2, with 5 bases in between. This CDR3 is built from 14 residues. This CDR3 reads CASSLAETKNIQYF. For the CDR3, the DNA is TGTGCCAGCAGTTTAGCAGAAACCAAAAACATTCAGTACTTC.

This clonotype was recorded a few times. The chain carries TRBV27 and TRBJ2-7, with 9 bases identical to TRBD1. CDR3 length equals 15 residues. Germline CDR1 is MNHEY and CDR2 is SMNVEV (reference sequence). The junction had 9 bases not matched to a gene; V was cut back by 4 bases and J by 5 bases. The CDR3: CASSSPGQGVNEQYF. The CDR3 DNA sequence: TGTGCCAGCAGTTCACCGGGACAGGGTGTCAACGAGCAGTACTTC.

CDR3 in amino acids: CSARDLGNLVTEAFF. DNA of the CDR3: TGCAGTGCTAGAGATTTGGGGAATTTGGTCACTGAAGCTTTCTTT. The chain is built from TRBV20-1 and TRBJ1-1; D gene ambiguous. Germline V CDR1 and CDR2: DFQATT, SNEGSKA (reference sequence). The V end lost 0 bases, the J end lost 4 bases, and 15 bases lay between the germline ends. This CDR3 is built from 15 residues.

The chain has TRBV3-1 and TRBJ2-1; 10 bases match TRBD2. Trimming took 4 bases from V and 5 from J; bases not matched to a gene: 5. The CDR3 extends over 15 amino acids. Germline CDR1 and CDR2: LGHDT and YNNKEL (reference sequence). CDR3 in amino acids: CASSPGLARNNEQFF. For the CDR3, the DNA is TGTGCCAGCAGCCCGGGACTAGCGAGGAACAATGAGCAGTTCTTC.

This clonotype was seen only once. This rearrangement joins TRBV18 to TRBJ2-7; D gene unclear. Germline V gene data show CDR1 as KGHSH and CDR2 as LQKENI. V lost 3 bases to trimming and J lost 6 bases, with 9 bases between them. This CDR3 is built from 12 residues. CDR3 in DNA: TGTGCCAGCTCACCGGGGTCGGCCGAGCAGTACTTC. It is translated as CASSPGSAEQYF. The variable domain in full, completed from reference TRBV18 and TRBJ2-7, reads NAGVMQNPRHLVRRRGQEARLRCSPMKGHSHVYWYRQLPEEGLKFMVYLQKENIIDESGMPKERFSAEFPKEGPSILRIQQVVRGDSAAYFCASSPGSAEQYFGPGTRLTVT.

This clonotype was seen more than once but under ten times. The chain recombines TRBV7-2 with TRBJ1-3; D unclear. Germline CDR1 is SGHTA and CDR2 is FQGNSA. This CDR3 spans 13 amino acids. The V end was cut by 6 bases, the J end by 1 base, with 7 bases between. The CDR3 here is CASRTSSGNTIYF. CDR3 bases: TGTGCCAGCAGAACCTCGTCTGGAAACACCATATATTTT. Looking up the rest from reference TRBV7-2 and TRBJ1-3 gives the full variable domain: GAGVSQSPSNKVTEKGKDVELRCDPISGHTALYWYRQSLGQGLEFLIYFQGNSAPDKSGLPSDRFSAERTGGSVSTLTIQRTQQEDSAVYLCASRTSSGNTIYFGEGSWLTVV.

V and J are TRBV19 and TRBJ1-1; TRBD1 might be the D (6 bases). The V and J ends lost 6 bases and 7 bases respectively, with 12 bases between them. The CDR3 contains 12 residues. Germline V CDR1 and CDR2: LNHDA, SQIVND (reference sequence). CDR3 residues: CASSLRGLEAFF. In DNA form, the CDR3 reads TGTGCCAGTAGCCTCAGGGGACTTGAAGCTTTCTTT.

This clonotype was found a few times. The CDR3 loop is CASSLVGSVPSGYEQYF. The CDR3 DNA sequence: TGTGCCAGCAGCTTAGTTGGTTCCGTTCCTAGCGGCTACGAGCAGTACTTC. The chain couples TRBV11-3 to TRBJ2-7, with 7 bases matching TRBD2. The CDR3 is 17 residues long. V gave up 1 base and J gave up 3 bases; unmatched junction bases: 12. The germline gives CDR1 SGHNT, CDR2 YENEEA. The complete variable domain, with remaining parts taken from reference TRBV11-3 and TRBJ2-7, reads EAGVVQSPRYKIIEKKQPVAFWCNPISGHNTLYWYLQNLGQGPELLIRYENEEAVDDSQLPKDRFSAERLKGVDSTLKIQPAELGDSAVYLCASSLVGSVPSGYEQYFGPGTRLTVT.

The V call is TRBV4-1, the J call TRBJ2-5; 7 bases map to TRBD1. Germline CDR1 is MGHRA and CDR2 is YSYEKL. With 5 bases clipped from V and 3 bases from J, the junction kept 12 bases outside the gene matches. The CDR3 runs 16 residues. Written as DNA, the CDR3 is TGCGCCAGCAGCTCTCCGGGACAGCTTGATAAAGAGACCCAGTACTTC. Amino acids: CASSSPGQLDKETQYF.

This clonotype was seen a few times. The V and J genes are TRBV20-1 and TRBJ1-6, with 7 positions matching TRBD1. Looked up from germline, CDR1 is DFQATT and CDR2 is SNEGSKA (reference sequence). V lost 6 bases and J lost 4; bases outside the gene matches: 9. The CDR3 consists of 15 residues. The CDR3 reads CSAPGGFGYNSPLHF. The CDR3 bases are TGCAGTGCCCCAGGGGGGTTCGGTTATAATTCACCCCTCCACTTT.

This clonotype was seen a few times. The CDR3 nucleotides are TGTGCCAGCAGTGGCACAGGGGAGCCCTACGAGCAGTACTTC. Translated, it gives CASSGTGEPYEQYF. This chain connects TRBV2 to TRBJ2-7; 7 nucleotides agree with TRBD1. Germline CDR1 SNHLY, CDR2 FYNNEI. The CDR3 covers 14 residues. The trim removed 4 bases at V and 2 bases at J, leaving 5 bases unmatched.

This clonotype came up a few times. The chain employs TRBV5-1 and TRBJ1-5, with TRBD1 as a possible D gene (5 bases). This CDR3 contains 15 residues. Germline CDR1 reads SGHRS; CDR2 reads YFSETQ. V lost 4 bases and J 4 bases, leaving 15 bases between the germline ends. Written as DNA, the CDR3 is TGCGCCAGCAGCGTGGGGGGGACCCCAAATCAGCCCCAGCATTTT. Translation gives CASSVGGTPNQPQHF.

The J gene is TRBJ2-7, the V gene TRBV29-1; tentative D call: TRBD1 (6 bases). CDR1 is SQVTM and CDR2 is ANQGSEA in the germline V gene. Trimming cost V 6 bases and J 4 bases, with 10 bases left between them. This CDR3 comprises 11 residues. The CDR3 DNA follows: TGCAGCGTCGCAGACAGGTACGAGCAGTACTTC. Its protein product is CSVADRYEQYF.

The gene calls are TRBV24-1 and TRBJ2-1, with a weak D call TRBD2 (7 bases). The CDR3 loop spans 16 amino acids. Germline lookup yields CDR1 KGHDR and CDR2 SFDVKD. Trimming shortened V by 1 base and J by 6 bases, and 15 bases separated the two germline ends. The CDR3: CATSDLGRGGVNEQFF. The CDR3 nucleotides read TGTGCCACCAGTGATTTAGGCCGAGGGGGGGTCAATGAGCAGTTCTTC.

The chain recombines TRBV10-3 with TRBJ2-3; D ambiguous. The CDR3 length is 11 residues. CDR1 and CDR2 from the germline V gene are ENHRY and SYGVKD. V lost 4 bases and J lost 5, with 4 bases in between. CDR3: CAISAQDTQYF. The CDR3 bases are TGTGCCATCAGTGCCCAAGATACGCAGTATTTT.

This clonotype has at least ten counts. The J gene is TRBJ2-5, the V gene TRBV7-2, with 8 bases that match TRBD2. The CDR3 runs 14 residues. J gave up 2 bases and V 5 bases, and 4 bases lay outside the gene matches. Germline CDR1 SGHTA, CDR2 FQGNSA. CDR3 bases: TGTGCCAGCAGCCCCGGGGGGGGGCAAGAGACCCAGTACTTC. Protein product: CASSPGGGQETQYF.

In this sample, this clonotype turned up a few times. V gene TRBV5-1 combines with J gene TRBJ2-5; 9 bases map to TRBD1. Germline CDR1 and CDR2: SGHRS and YFSETQ. V lost 5 bases to trimming and J lost 3 bases; unmatched junction nucleotides: 8. The CDR3 spans 15 residues. CDR3 sequence (DNA): TGCGCCAGCAGAACCCCCGGGACAGGGAAAGAGACCCAGTACTTC. It yields the protein CASRTPGTGKETQYF.

The table lists this clonotype with a few counts. The chain carries TRBV6-5 and TRBJ2-7; TRBD1 matches at 7 bases. CDR3 length: 16 amino acids. Trimming at V came to 1 base and at J to 2 bases, leaving 8 bases not matched to a gene. Per the germline V gene, CDR1 is MNHEY and CDR2 is SVGAGI. DNA of the CDR3: TGTGCCAGCAGTTACTTAAACACGGGACAGCCCTACGAGCAGTACTTC. Protein product: CASSYLNTGQPYEQYF.

The chain is built from TRBV12-3 or TRBV12-4 and TRBJ1-5, with D unclear. The CDR3 runs 11 residues. V lost 1 base and J 12 bases, leaving 7 bases between the germline ends. CDR3 sequence (DNA): TGTGCCAGCAGTTTAGGAACGGACCAGCATTTT. This encodes CASSLGTDQHF.

This chain connects TRBV7-9 to TRBJ2-1; D could derive from TRBD1 or TRBD2 (7 bases each). The germline CDR1 and CDR2 sequences are SEHNR and FQNEAQ (reference sequence). V lost 5 bases, J lost 9 bases, and 11 bases lay in between. This CDR3 has 12 amino acids. The CDR3 bases are TGTGCCAGCAGCCCAGGGGGGGTTGAGCAGTTCTTC. Encoded protein: CASSPGGVEQFF.

The V gene is TRBV20-1, the J gene TRBJ2-4; D uncertain. CDR1 and CDR2 (germline): DFQATT, SNEGSKA (reference sequence). V lost 1 base, J lost 0 bases, and 7 bases lay in between. The CDR3 runs 14 residues. CDR3 bases: TGCAGTGCTAGAGTGCCCCTAGCCAAAAACATTCAGTACTTC. The encoded protein is CSARVPLAKNIQYF.

This clonotype came up a few times. The CDR3 sequence: CASSPHGAGAYNEQFF. The CDR3 nucleotides read TGCGCCAGCAGCCCTCATGGTGCGGGGGCCTACAATGAGCAGTTCTTC. The chain is built from TRBV4-3 and TRBJ2-1; 7 bases fit TRBD2. This CDR3 spans 16 amino acids. Unmatched junction bases numbered 8, after V lost 4 bases and J lost 2 bases. Germline CDR1 is LGHNA and CDR2 is YSLEER.

This sequence joins TRBV5-4 and TRBJ2-1; D gene ambiguous. Germline V CDR1 and CDR2: SGHNT, YYREEE (reference sequence). Trimming took 0 bases from V and 3 from J, leaving 10 bases between them. The CDR3 contains 15 residues. CDR3 sequence reads: CASSLVPVGYNEQFF. The DNA of the CDR3 is TGTGCCAGCAGCTTGGTCCCAGTAGGCTACAATGAGCAGTTCTTC. The full variable domain, rest sourced from reference TRBV5-4 and TRBJ2-1, is ETGVTQSPTHLIKTRGQQVTLRCSSQSGHNTVSWYQQALGQGPQFIFQYYREEENGRGNFPPRFSGLQFPNYSSELNVNALELDDSALYLCASSLVPVGYNEQFFGPGTRLTVL.

V is TRBV19 and J is TRBJ1-6; 7 bases fit TRBD1. J lost 8 bases, V lost 9 bases, and 13 bases had no gene match. There are 15 residues in the CDR3. CDR1 is LNHDA and CDR2 is SQIVND in the germline V gene (reference sequence). The chain's CDR3 is CASEKDRNGHSPLHF. CDR3 bases: TGTGCCAGCGAGAAGGACAGGAATGGGCATTCACCCCTCCACTTT.

There are a few counts of this clonotype. This chain joins TRBV7-8 and TRBJ2-7, with D possibly matching TRBD1 (6 bases). CDR3 length equals 13 residues. V lost 5 bases and J lost 7, with 15 bases in between. Germline values: CDR1 SGHVS, CDR2 FQNEAQ. In DNA, the CDR3 is TGTGCCAGCAGCGGCTACAGGGCCCGGGAGCAGTACTTC. This gives the protein CASSGYRAREQYF.

The chain combines TRBV7-2 with TRBJ2-1; TRBD2 might be the D (6 bases). The germline V and J ends were trimmed by 5 bases and 2 bases, with 13 bases remaining between them. The length of the CDR3 is 15 residues. From germline, CDR1 is SGHTA and CDR2 FQGNSA. This chain's CDR3 is CASSPLALPYNEQFF. CDR3 bases: TGTGCCAGCAGCCCCCTAGCGCTACCCTACAATGAGCAGTTCTTC.